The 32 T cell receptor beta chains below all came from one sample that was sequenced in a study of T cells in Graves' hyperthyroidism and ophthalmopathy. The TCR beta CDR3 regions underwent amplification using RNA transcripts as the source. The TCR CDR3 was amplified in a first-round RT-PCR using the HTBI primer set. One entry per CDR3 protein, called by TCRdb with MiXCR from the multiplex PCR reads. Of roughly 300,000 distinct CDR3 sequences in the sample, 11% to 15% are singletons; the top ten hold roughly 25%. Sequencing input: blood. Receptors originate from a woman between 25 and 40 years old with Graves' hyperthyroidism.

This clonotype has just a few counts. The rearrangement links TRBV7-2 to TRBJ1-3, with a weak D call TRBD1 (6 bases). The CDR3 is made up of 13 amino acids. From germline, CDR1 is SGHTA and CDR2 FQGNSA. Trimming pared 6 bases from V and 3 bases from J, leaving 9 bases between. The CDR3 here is CASRAGDGNTIYF. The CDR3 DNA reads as TGTGCCAGCAGGGCAGGGGATGGAAACACCATATATTTT. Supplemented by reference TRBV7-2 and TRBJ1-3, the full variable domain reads GAGVSQSPSNKVTEKGKDVELRCDPISGHTALYWYRQSLGQGLEFLIYFQGNSAPDKSGLPSDRFSAERTGGSVSTLTIQRTQQEDSAVYLCASRAGDGNTIYFGEGSWLTVV.

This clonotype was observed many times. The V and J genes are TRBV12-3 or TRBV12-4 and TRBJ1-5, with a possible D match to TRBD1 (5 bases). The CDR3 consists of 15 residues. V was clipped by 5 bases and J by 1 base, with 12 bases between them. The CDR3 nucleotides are TGTGCCAGCAGTGGGTCACGGACAAGCAATCAGCCCCAGCATTTT. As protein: CASSGSRTSNQPQHF.

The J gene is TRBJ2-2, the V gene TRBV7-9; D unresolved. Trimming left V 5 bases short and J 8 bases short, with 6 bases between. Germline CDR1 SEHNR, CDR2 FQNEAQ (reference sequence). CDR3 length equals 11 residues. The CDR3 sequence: CASSDQGELFF. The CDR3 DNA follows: TGTGCCAGCAGCGACCAGGGGGAGCTGTTTTTT.

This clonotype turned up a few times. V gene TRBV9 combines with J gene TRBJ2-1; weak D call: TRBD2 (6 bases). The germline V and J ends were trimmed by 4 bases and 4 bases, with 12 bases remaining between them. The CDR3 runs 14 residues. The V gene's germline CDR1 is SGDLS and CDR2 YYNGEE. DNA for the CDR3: TGTGCCAGCAGCCTAGGGACTTTTTACAATGAGCAGTTCTTC. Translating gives CASSLGTFYNEQFF.

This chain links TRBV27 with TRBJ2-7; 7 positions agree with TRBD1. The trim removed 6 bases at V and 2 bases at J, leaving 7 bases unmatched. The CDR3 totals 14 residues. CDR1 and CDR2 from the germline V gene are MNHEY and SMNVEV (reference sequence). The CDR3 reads CASSPWTGPYEQYF. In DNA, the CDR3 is TGTGCCAGCAGCCCATGGACAGGCCCCTACGAGCAGTACTTC.

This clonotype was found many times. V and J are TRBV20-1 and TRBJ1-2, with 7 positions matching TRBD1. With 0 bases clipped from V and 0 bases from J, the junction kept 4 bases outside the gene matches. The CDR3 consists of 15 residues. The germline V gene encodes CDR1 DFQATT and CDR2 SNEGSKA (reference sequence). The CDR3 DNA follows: TGCAGTGCTAGAGATCAGGGACAGACTAACTATGGCTACACCTTC. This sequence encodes CSARDQGQTNYGYTF.

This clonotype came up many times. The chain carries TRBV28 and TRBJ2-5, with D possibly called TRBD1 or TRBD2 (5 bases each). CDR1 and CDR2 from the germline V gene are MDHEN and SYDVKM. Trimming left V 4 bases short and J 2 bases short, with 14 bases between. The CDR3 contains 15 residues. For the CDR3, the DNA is TGTGCCAGCAGTTCCGTCCAGGGACCTCAAGAGACCCAGTACTTC. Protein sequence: CASSSVQGPQETQYF.

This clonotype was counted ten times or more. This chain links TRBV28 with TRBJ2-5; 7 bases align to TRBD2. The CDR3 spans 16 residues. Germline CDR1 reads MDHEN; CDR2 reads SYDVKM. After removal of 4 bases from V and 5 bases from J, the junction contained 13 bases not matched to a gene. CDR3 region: CASSSLGGAGRETQYF. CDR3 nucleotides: TGTGCCAGCAGTTCTTTGGGGGGAGCGGGACGGGAGACCCAGTACTTC.

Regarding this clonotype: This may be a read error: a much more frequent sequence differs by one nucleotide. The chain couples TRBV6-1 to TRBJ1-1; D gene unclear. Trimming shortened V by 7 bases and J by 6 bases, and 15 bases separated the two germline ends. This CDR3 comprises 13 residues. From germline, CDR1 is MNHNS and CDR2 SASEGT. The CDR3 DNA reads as TGTGCCAGCATCTCCGGAGGGAGGGCTGAAGCTTTCTTT. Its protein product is CASISGGRAEAFF.

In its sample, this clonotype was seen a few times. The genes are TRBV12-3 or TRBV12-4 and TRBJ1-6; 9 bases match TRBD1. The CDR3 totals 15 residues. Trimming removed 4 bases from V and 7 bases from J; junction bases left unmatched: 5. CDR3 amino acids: CASSSLGQGNSPLHF. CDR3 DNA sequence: TGTGCCAGCAGTTCACTCGGACAGGGGAATTCACCCCTCCACTTT.

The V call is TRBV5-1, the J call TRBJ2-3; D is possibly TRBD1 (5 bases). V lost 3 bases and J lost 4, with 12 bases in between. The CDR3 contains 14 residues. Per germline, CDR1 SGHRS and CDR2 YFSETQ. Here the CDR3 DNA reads TGCGCCAGCAGCTCGGACACAGTTTCAGATACGCAGTATTTT. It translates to CASSSDTVSDTQYF. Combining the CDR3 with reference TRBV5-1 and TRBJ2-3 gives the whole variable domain KAGVTQTPRYLIKTRGQQVTLSCSPISGHRSVSWYQQTPGQGLQFLFEYFSETQRNKGNFPGRFSGRQFSNSRSEMNVSTLELGDSALYLCASSSDTVSDTQYFGPGTRLTVL.

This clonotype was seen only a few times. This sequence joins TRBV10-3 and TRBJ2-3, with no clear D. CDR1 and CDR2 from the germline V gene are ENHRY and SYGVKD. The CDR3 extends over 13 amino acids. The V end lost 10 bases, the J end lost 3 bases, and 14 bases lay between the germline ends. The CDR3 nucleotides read TGTGCCAGTCGGGCTTCGGAGACAGATACGCAGTATTTT. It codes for CASRASETDTQYF.

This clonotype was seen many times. CDR3 sequence: CASSEREVTDTQYF. DNA for the CDR3: TGTGCCAGCAGTGAACGGGAAGTCACAGATACGCAGTATTTT. This chain connects TRBV2 to TRBJ2-3; D might be TRBD2 (5 bases). Per the germline V gene, CDR1 is SNHLY and CDR2 is FYNNEI. Trimming took off 2 bases at V and 2 bases at J, with 8 bases between the two ends. The CDR3 loop spans 14 amino acids.

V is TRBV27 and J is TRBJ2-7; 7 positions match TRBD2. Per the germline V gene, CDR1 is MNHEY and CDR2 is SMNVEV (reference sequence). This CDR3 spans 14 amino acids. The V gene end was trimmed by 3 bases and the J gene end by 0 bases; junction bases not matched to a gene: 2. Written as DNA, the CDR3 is TGTGCCAGCAGTTTCCGGGAGGCCTCCTACGAGCAGTACTTC. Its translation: CASSFREASYEQYF.

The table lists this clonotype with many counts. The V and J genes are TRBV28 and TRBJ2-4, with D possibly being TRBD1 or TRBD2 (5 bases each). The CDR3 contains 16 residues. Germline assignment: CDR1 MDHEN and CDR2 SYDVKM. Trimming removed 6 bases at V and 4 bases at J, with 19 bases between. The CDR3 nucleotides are TGTGCCAGCAGCCCGGGGACCTTGGAAAGAAAAAACATTCAGTACTTC. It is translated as CASSPGTLERKNIQYF.

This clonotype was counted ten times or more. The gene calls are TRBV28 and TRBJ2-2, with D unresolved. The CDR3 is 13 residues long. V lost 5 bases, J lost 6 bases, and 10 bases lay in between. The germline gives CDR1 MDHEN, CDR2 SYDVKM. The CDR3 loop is CASSASNPGELFF. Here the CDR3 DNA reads TGTGCCAGCAGTGCAAGTAACCCCGGGGAGCTGTTTTTT.

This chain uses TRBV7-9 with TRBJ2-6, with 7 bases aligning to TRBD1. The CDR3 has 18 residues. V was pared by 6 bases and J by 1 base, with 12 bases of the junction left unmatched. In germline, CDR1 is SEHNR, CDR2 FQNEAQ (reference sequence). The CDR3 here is CASRSGQEVISGANVLTF. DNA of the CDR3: TGTGCCAGCAGATCTGGACAGGAGGTGATTTCTGGGGCCAACGTCCTGACTTTC.

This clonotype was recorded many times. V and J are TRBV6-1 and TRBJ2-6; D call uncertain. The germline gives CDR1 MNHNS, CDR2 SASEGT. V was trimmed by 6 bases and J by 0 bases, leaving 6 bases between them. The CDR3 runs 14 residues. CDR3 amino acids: CASRSASGANVLTF. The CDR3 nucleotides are TGTGCCAGCAGATCAGCCTCTGGGGCCAACGTCCTGACTTTC.

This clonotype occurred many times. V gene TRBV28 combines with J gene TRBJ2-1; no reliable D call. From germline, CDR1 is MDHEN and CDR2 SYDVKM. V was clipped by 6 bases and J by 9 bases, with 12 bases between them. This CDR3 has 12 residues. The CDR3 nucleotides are TGTGCCAGCAGCCTCACCTCGAGTGAGCAGTTCTTC. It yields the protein CASSLTSSEQFF.

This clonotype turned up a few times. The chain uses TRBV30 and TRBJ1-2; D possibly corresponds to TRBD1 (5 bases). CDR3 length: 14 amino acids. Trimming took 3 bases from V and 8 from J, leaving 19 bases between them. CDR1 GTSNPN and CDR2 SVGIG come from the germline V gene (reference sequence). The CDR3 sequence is CAWSQGEVGRGYTF. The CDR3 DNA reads TGTGCCTGGAGCCAAGGGGAGGTCGGTCGGGGCTACACCTTC.

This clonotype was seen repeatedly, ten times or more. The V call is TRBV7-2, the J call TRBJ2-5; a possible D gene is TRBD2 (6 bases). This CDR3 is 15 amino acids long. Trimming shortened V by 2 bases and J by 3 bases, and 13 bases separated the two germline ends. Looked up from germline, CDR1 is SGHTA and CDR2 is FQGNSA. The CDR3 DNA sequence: TGTGCCAGCAGCTTATGGGCCGGGACTGAAGAGACCCAGTACTTC. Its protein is CASSLWAGTEETQYF.

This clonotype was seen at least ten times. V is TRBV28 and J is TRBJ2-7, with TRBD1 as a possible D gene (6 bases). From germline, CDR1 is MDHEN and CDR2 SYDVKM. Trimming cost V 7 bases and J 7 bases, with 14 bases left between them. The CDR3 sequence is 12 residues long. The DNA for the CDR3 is TGTGCCAGCACCGAACAGGGAAGGGAGCAGTACTTC. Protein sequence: CASTEQGREQYF.

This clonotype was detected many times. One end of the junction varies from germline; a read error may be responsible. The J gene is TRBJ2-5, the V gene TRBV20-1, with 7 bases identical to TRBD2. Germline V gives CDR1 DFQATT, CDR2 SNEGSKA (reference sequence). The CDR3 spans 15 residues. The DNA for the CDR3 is TGTAGTGCGAACTCGCAGAGCGGGGACCAAGAGACCCAGTACTTC. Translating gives CSANSQSGDQETQYF.

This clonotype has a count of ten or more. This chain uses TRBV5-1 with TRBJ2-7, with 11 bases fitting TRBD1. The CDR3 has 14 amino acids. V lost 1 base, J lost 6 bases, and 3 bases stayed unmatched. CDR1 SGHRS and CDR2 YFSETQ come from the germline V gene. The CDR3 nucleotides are TGCGCCAGCAGCTTGAGGGACAGGGGGTCCGAGCAGTACTTC. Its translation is CASSLRDRGSEQYF.

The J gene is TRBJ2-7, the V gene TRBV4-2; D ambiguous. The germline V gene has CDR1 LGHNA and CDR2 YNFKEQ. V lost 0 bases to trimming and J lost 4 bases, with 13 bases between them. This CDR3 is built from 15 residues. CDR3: CASSQEVRAIYEQYF. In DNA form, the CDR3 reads TGTGCCAGCAGCCAAGAGGTACGAGCAATTTACGAGCAGTACTTC.

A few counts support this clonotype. The CDR3 DNA is TGCGCCAGCAGCTTGGCCCCCGGGACTAGCGGGGGATCAGAGACCCAGTACTTC. Translation: CASSLAPGTSGGSETQYF. The V and J genes are TRBV5-1 and TRBJ2-5; 14 positions agree with TRBD2. With 0 bases clipped from V and 4 bases from J, the junction kept 8 bases outside the gene matches. The CDR3 is made up of 18 amino acids. CDR1 is SGHRS, CDR2 YFSETQ, per germline.

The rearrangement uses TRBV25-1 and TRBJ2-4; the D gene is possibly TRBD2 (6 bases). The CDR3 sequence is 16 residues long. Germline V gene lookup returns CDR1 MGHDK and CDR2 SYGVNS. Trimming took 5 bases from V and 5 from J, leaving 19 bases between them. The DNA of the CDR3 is TGTGCCAGCAGTTCACCGGCGGGGACGGTCGAAAACATTCAGTACTTC. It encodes CASSSPAGTVENIQYF.

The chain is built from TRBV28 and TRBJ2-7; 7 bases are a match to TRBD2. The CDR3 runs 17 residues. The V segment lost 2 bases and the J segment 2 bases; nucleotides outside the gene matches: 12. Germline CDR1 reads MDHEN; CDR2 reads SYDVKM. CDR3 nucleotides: TGTGCCAGCAGTTTACCGTTGCGGGAGAATCGTCCCTACGAGCAGTACTTC. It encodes CASSLPLRENRPYEQYF.

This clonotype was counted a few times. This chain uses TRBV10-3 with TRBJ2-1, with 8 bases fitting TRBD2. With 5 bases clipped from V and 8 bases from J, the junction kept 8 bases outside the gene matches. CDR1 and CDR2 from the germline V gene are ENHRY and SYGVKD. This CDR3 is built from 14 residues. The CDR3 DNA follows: TGTGCCATCAGTTCCAGCGGGAGCAGGCATGAGCAGTTCTTC. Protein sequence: CAISSSGSRHEQFF.

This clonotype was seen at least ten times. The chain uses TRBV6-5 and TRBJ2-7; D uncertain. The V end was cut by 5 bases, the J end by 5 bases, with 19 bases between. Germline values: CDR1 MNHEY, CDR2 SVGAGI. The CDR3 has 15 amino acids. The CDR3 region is CASSRSTVGSDEQYF. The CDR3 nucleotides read TGTGCCAGCAGTCGCTCGACCGTGGGGTCCGACGAGCAGTACTTC.

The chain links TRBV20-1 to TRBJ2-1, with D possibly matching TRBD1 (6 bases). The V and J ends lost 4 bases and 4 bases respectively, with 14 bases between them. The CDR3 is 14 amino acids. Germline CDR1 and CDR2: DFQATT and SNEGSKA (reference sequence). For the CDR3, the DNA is TGCAGTGCTACGACTTTGGGGGCTTACAATGAGCAGTTCTTC. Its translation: CSATTLGAYNEQFF.

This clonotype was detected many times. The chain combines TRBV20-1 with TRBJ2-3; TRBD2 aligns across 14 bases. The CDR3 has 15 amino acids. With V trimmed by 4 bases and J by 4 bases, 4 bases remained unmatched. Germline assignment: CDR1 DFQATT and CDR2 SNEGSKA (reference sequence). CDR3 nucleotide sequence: TGCAGTGCTACGGGACTAGCGGGAGAGTCAGATACGCAGTATTTT. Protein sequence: CSATGLAGESDTQYF.